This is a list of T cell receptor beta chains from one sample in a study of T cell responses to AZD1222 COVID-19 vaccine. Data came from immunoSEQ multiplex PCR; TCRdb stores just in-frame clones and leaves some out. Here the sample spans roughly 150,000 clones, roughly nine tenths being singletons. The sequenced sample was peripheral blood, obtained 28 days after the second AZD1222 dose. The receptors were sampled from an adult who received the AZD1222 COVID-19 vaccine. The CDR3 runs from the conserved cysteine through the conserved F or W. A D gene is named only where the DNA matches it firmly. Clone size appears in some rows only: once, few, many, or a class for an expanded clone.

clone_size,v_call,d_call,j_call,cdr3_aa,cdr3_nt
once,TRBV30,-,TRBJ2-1,CAWSSKHSRGLLMDEQFF,TGTGCCTGGAGTTCTAAACACTCCAGGGGACTGCTCATGGATGAGCAGTTCTTC
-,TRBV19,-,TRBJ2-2,CASSWAGNTGELFF,TGTGCCAGTAGTTGGGCAGGGAACACCGGGGAGCTGTTTTTT
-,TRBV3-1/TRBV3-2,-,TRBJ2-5,CASSHLRRRLQETQYF,TGTGCCAGCAGTCATTTGAGGCGCCGGCTCCAAGAGACCCAGTACTTC
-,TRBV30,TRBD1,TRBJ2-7,CAWSVPLRNRGLRNYEQYF,TGTGCCTGGAGTGTTCCACTCCGGAACAGGGGATTACGGAATTACGAGCAGTACTTC
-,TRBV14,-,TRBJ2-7,CASSQISGSSYEQYF,TGTGCCAGCAGCCAAATTAGCGGAAGCTCCTACGAGCAGTACTTC
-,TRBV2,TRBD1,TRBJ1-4,CASGLQGAANEKLFF,TGTGCCAGCGGGTTACAGGGGGCGGCTAATGAAAAACTGTTTTTT
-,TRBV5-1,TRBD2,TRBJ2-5,CASSPGTSRETQYF,TGCGCCAGCAGCCCTGGGACTAGCCGAGAGACCCAGTACTTC
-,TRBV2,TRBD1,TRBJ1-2,CASSDPGTGKYGYTF,TGTGCCAGCAGTGACCCCGGGACAGGGAAATATGGCTACACCTTC
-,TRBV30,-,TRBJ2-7,CAWSTGLPYEQYF,TGTGCCTGGAGTACGGGACTTCCCTACGAGCAGTACTTC
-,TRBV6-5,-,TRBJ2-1,CASSYTGEAYNEQFF,TGTGCCAGCAGTTACACGGGGGAGGCCTACAATGAGCAGTTCTTC
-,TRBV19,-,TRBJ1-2,CASSWGGYGYTF,TGTGCCAGTAGTTGGGGGGGCTATGGCTACACCTTC
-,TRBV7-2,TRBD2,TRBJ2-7,CASSPAGGRANEQYF,TGTGCCAGCAGCCCTGCTGGCGGGAGGGCCAACGAGCAGTACTTC
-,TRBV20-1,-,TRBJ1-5,CSASTGLLGSGQPQHF,TGCAGTGCTAGTACGGGCCTTTTAGGATCGGGACAGCCCCAGCATTTT
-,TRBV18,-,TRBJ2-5,CASSPIRGKTTQYF,TGTGCCAGCTCACCAATCCGGGGGAAGACAACCCAGTACTTC
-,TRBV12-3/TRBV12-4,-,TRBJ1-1,CASSSLDRTEAFF,TGTGCCAGCAGTTCCTTGGATAGGACTGAAGCTTTCTTT
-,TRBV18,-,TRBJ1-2,CASSPQGDGYTF,TGTGCCAGCTCACCACAGGGGGATGGCTACACCTTC
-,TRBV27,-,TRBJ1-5,CASSSGGLGNQPQHF,TGTGCCAGCAGTTCGGGGGGGCTAGGGAATCAGCCCCAGCATTTT
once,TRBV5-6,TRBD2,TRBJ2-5,CASSLVGGEETQYF,TGTGCCAGCAGCTTGGTGGGAGGGGAAGAGACCCAGTACTTC
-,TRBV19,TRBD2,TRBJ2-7,CASRPGLASYEQYF,TGTGCCAGTAGACCGGGACTAGCTTCCTACGAGCAGTACTTC
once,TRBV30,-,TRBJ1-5,CAWDHAGVSNQPQHF,TGTGCCTGGGATCATGCTGGAGTGAGCAATCAGCCCCAGCATTTT
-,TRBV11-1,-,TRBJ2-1,CASSYIWGNNNEQFF,TGTGCCAGCAGCTACATTTGGGGGAACAACAATGAGCAGTTCTTC
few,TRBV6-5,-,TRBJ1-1,CASGRNTEAFF,TGTGCCAGTGGCAGGAACACTGAAGCTTTCTTT
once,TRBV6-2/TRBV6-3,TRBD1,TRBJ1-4,CASSYGQGATNEKLFF,TGTGCCAGCAGTTACGGACAGGGGGCAACTAATGAAAAACTGTTTTTT
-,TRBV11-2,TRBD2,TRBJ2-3,CAIRASGGDTQYF,TGTGCTATCCGGGCTAGCGGGGGAGATACGCAGTATTTT
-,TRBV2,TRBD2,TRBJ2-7,CASSEAVAGPYEQYF,TGTGCCAGCAGCGAAGCGGTAGCGGGCCCCTACGAGCAGTACTTC
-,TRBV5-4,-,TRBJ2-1,CASRQAGTSYNEQFF,TGTGCCAGCAGACAGGCGGGGACCTCCTACAATGAGCAGTTCTTC
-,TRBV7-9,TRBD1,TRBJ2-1,CAAGQDNNEQFF,TGTGCCGCAGGACAGGATAACAATGAGCAGTTCTTC
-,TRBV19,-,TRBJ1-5,CASSIAPQGRLSNQPQHF,TGTGCCAGTAGTATAGCCCCCCAGGGACGCTTAAGCAATCAGCCCCAGCATTTT
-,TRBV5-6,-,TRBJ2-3,CASSLDGRADTQYF,TGTGCCAGCAGCTTGGATGGACGCGCAGATACGCAGTATTTT
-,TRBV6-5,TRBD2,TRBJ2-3,CASSWGTSGSADTQYF,TGTGCCAGCAGTTGGGGGACTAGCGGGAGTGCAGATACGCAGTATTTT
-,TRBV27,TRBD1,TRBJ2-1,CASSLNRDRVNEQFF,TGTGCCAGCAGTTTAAACCGGGACAGGGTGAATGAGCAGTTCTTC
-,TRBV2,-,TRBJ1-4,CASRGSTGEKLFF,TGTGCCAGCAGGGGATCAACCGGGGAAAAACTGTTTTTT
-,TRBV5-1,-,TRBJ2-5,CASSLAGNMRGQETQYF,TGCGCCAGCAGCTTGGCGGGGAACATGCGGGGACAAGAGACCCAGTACTTC
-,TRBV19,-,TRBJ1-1,CASRASRNPNTEAFF,TGTGCCAGTAGAGCCTCCCGCAACCCGAACACTGAAGCTTTCTTT
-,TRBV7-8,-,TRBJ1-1,CASSSLGHLMNTEAFF,TGTGCCAGCAGCTCACTCGGACACCTTATGAACACTGAAGCTTTCTTT
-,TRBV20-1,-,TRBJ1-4,CSARLNQELFF,TGCAGTGCTAGGCTGAACCAGGAACTGTTTTTT
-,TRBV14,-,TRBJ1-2,CASSQIDPDQNYGYTF,TGTGCCAGCAGCCAGATTGACCCGGACCAAAACTATGGCTACACCTTC
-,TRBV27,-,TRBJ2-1,CASTRTRTIYNEQFF,TGTGCCAGCACCAGAACCCGTACAATCTACAATGAGCAGTTCTTC
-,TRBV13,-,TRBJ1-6,CASSLGRVENSPLHF,TGTGCCAGCAGCTTAGGCAGGGTAGAGAATTCACCCCTCCACTTT
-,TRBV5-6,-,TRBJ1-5,CASSIRQAQSNQPQHF,TGTGCCAGCAGCATAAGACAGGCCCAGAGCAATCAGCCCCAGCATTTT
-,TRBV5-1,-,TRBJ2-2,CASSHGVEGGELFF,TGCGCCAGCAGCCATGGAGTGGAGGGCGGGGAGCTGTTTTTT
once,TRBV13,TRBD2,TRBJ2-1,CASSLGGNEQFF,TGTGCCAGCAGCTTGGGAGGGAATGAGCAGTTCTTC
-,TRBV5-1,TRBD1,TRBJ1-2,CASSRGQESYGYTF,TGCGCCAGCAGCCGCGGACAGGAGAGCTATGGCTACACCTTC
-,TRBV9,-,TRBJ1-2,CASSVGDGGYGYTF,TGTGCCAGCAGCGTAGGGGACGGTGGCTATGGCTACACCTTC
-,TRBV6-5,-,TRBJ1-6,CASSGIGNSPLHF,TGTGCCAGCAGCGGAATCGGAAATTCACCCCTCCACTTT
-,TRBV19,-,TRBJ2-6,CASSTSGSWGANVLTF,TGTGCCAGTAGTACATCAGGGTCGTGGGGGGCCAACGTCCTGACTTTC
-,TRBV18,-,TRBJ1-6,CASSPLQDRSSPLHF,TGTGCCAGCTCACCACTCCAGGACAGAAGCTCACCCCTCCACTTT
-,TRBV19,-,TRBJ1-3,CASTTLSSGNTIYF,TGTGCCAGTACAACGCTGAGCTCTGGAAACACCATATATTTT
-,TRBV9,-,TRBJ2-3,CASSVGALSTDTQYF,TGTGCCAGCAGCGTAGGTGCGCTCAGCACAGATACGCAGTATTTT
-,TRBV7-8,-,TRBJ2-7,CASSLDRVGYEQYF,TGTGCCAGCAGCTTAGACAGGGTAGGCTACGAGCAGTACTTC
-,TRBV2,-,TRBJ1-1,CVGGGELNTEAFF,TGTGTCGGGGGGGGAGAGTTGAACACTGAAGCTTTCTTT
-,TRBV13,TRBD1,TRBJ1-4,CASSSRGAVDEKLFF,TGTGCCAGCAGCTCCAGGGGGGCGGTGGATGAAAAACTGTTTTTT
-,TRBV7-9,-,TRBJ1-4,CASSQDSATNEKLFF,TGTGCCAGCAGCCAGGACAGCGCAACTAATGAAAAACTGTTTTTT